This TCR beta chain was sequenced for a study of control samples from healthy donors and cancer patients. V was trimmed by 5 bases and J by 2 bases, leaving 13 bases between them. The germline V gene encodes CDR1 MNHEY and CDR2 SVGAGI. The CDR3 is 14 amino acids. In the case of this clone: Other DNA sequences in the sample encode the same CDR3.

Only in-frame clones appear in the TCRdb table, and some are missing; sequencing was by immunoSEQ multiplex PCR. The sample has over 200,000 clones, approximately 80% seen once. The rearrangement links TRBV6-5 to TRBJ2-7, with D tentatively TRBD1 (6 bases). Input material: PBMCs. The clonotype originates from a woman aged 60-75 years with lung cancer. CDR3 bases: TGTGCCAGCAGTCGGACAGCTGGAACCTACGAGCAGTACTTC. It codes for CASSRTAGTYEQYF.